This T cell receptor beta chain originates from a study of human T cells and chemical hapten exposure. TCRdb ran MiXCR on the 5' RACE reads and lists one entry per CDR3 protein. The repertoire has 110,000 or so distinct CDR3 sequences, around a fifth of them found once; the top ten carry around 2.8%. Unfractionated whole blood yielded total RNA. There are a few counts of this clonotype. Germline CDR1 reads SQVTM; CDR2 reads ANQGSEA. The CDR3 has 11 amino acids. V dropped 7 bases and J dropped 4 bases, with 10 bases sitting between them. The chain joins TRBV29-1 to TRBJ1-2; no firm D call. The clonotype was recovered from a human donor in good health. CDR3 loop: CSARFGYGYTF. In nucleotides, the CDR3 is TGCAGCGCCCGGTTTGGCTATGGCTACACCTTC.